This T cell receptor beta chain was captured by sequencing in a study of cytomegalovirus exposure and HLA in healthy donors. Study-level information: Of all 380 or so donors who were genotyped, about 84% belonged to the Caucasian-associated ancestry cluster.

A multiplex PCR was run with 60 Vbeta primers and 13 Jbeta primers. TCRdb's table, derived via immunoSEQ multiplex PCR, lists solely in-frame clones and lacks some. This sample has about 73,000 clones, with approximately 61% found just once. Findings of the study overall: Clonal expansion was found to be greater in HLA-associated TCR beta chains than in equally common others in a later analysis. Among immune exposure information, only CMV serostatus was available. V- and J-gene trimming in TCR beta was tied to a missense DCLRE1C variant by an analysis performed later.

About this clone: The antigen is undetermined.

The CDR3 extends over 13 amino acids. CDR1 is MNHNS, CDR2 SASEGT, per germline. V was clipped by 1 base and J by 7 bases, with 8 bases between them. The chain couples TRBV6-1 to TRBJ1-5; D uncertain. Sequencing was done on a sample of PBMCs. This receptor was identified in a woman between 50 and 59 years old in good health and CMV-seropositive. CDR3: CASSEGPLQPQHF. The CDR3 coding sequence is TGTGCCAGCAGTGAAGGGCCTCTCCAGCCCCAGCATTTT.